This TCR beta chain derives from a study of blood T cell repertoires in COVID-19. Study summary: The samples span acute and convalescent COVID-19 from the United States, Italy and Spain.

Original analysis: Using reference gene primer amplification, nucleated cell counts were estimated. The repertoire was sequenced with immunoSEQ multiplex PCR; TCRdb's copy has only in-frame clones and lacks some. V and J calls and clone size are as listed in that table; D and trimming were resolved from the DNA. The data hold tens of thousands of clones, with around 87% observed a single time. The specimen was peripheral blood. This receptor was identified in a man aged 60 to 75 with active COVID-19.

CDR3 residues: CSASQPRGKSNQPQHF. The DNA of the CDR3 is TGCAGTGCTAGTCAGCCTCGGGGGAAAAGCAATCAGCCCCAGCATTTT. J is TRBJ1-5 and V is TRBV20-1, with D perhaps matching TRBD1 (5 bases). The CDR3 length is 16 residues. The V end was cut by 3 bases, the J end by 1 base, with 16 bases between. Germline assignment: CDR1 DFQATT and CDR2 SNEGSKA (reference sequence).